The TCR beta chain described here comes from a study of cytomegalovirus exposure and HLA in healthy donors. Regarding the study as a whole: The study assumed roughly uniform donor sequencing depth for presence/absence analyses.

Donors were nominally healthy when sampled, though unrecorded immune exposures were likely. A remark on this clone: Its matching antigen is unknown.

In germline, CDR1 is SGHVS, CDR2 FNYEAQ. The CDR3 consists of 13 residues. V was clipped by 1 base and J by 1 base, with 4 bases between them. A multiplex PCR was run with 60 Vbeta primers and 13 Jbeta primers. In the study's own analysis: Roughly 73 million unique TCR beta chains, around 10 million of them shared, were counted by a later analysis. Assay: immunoSEQ multiplex PCR; the TCRdb copy retains only in-frame clones and omits some. Clone size and V and J calls were adopted from that table, with D and trimming inferred from the DNA. The data hold 65,000 to 85,000 clones, with roughly 84% observed a single time.

This clonotype was sampled from a woman aged 50 to 60 in good health and CMV-seronegative. The specimen was PBMCs. This chain joins TRBV7-6 and TRBJ1-1, with unresolved D. In nucleotides, the CDR3 is TGTGCCAGCAGCTTAGAACAGAACACTGAAGCTTTCTTT. Its protein is CASSLEQNTEAFF.